The next 27 T cell receptor beta chains were all read from a single sample in a study of T cells in Graves' hyperthyroidism and ophthalmopathy (dated by TCRdb to between 2019 and 2020). Libraries were built with multiplex PCR. TCRdb records Illumina HiSeq 2000 as the sequencer. Amplification of TCR beta CDR3 regions was carried out from RNA transcripts. For the first round of RT-PCR on the TCR CDR3, the HTBI primer set was used together with the Qiagen OneStep RT-PCR kit. TCRdb trimmed the raw reads at Q25, called clones with MiXCR and kept productive beta chains. Duplicate CDR3 protein sequences are folded into a single record with the most common DNA and genes. This sample gives some 180,000 distinct CDR3 sequences in total; more than 15% of them show up just once. Roughly 29% of the sample is taken by the ten largest. The sequencing sample was made of blood. The receptor source for this set is a woman in her forties or fifties with Graves' hyperthyroidism.

CDR3 DNA: TGCGCCAGCAGCTTTAAGTCCAGGGAGTACAATGAGCAGTTCTTC. The encoded protein is CASSFKSREYNEQFF. This chain connects TRBV5-1 to TRBJ2-1, with D perhaps being TRBD1 or TRBD2 (5 bases each). The germline V gene encodes CDR1 SGHRS and CDR2 YFSETQ. CDR3 length: 15 amino acids. The V and J ends lost 2 bases and 4 bases respectively, with 13 bases between them.

In its sample, this clonotype was seen many times. The chain links TRBV7-6 to TRBJ2-5; no firm D call. Germline lookup yields CDR1 SGHVS and CDR2 FNYEAQ. Deletions cut 4 bases from V and 3 bases from J, with 6 bases between. The CDR3 has 12 amino acids. The chain's CDR3 is CASSYIEETQYF. For the CDR3, the DNA is TGTGCCAGCAGCTATATAGAAGAGACCCAGTACTTC.

V gene TRBV20-1 combines with J gene TRBJ1-4; no reliable D call. Germline assignment: CDR1 DFQATT and CDR2 SNEGSKA (reference sequence). Trimming took 5 bases from V and 5 from J, leaving 9 bases between them. The CDR3 consists of 12 residues. The CDR3 region has the DNA TGCAGTGCTTGGTCCAGCAATGAAAAACTGTTTTTT. Its protein product is CSAWSSNEKLFF.

J is TRBJ1-2 and V is TRBV4-1, with D possibly being TRBD1 (5 bases). The V gene lost 4 bases and the J gene lost 2 bases, with 17 bases spanning the gap. The CDR3 totals 16 residues. The germline V gene encodes CDR1 MGHRA and CDR2 YSYEKL. Here the CDR3 DNA reads TGCGCCAGCAGCCCCGTTGGGGCGGTGCTCAACTATGGCTACACCTTC. Residues: CASSPVGAVLNYGYTF.

The table lists this clonotype with a few counts. This rearrangement joins TRBV9 to TRBJ2-1; D uncertain. This CDR3 contains 12 residues. The germline V and J ends were trimmed by 0 bases and 4 bases, with 2 bases remaining between them. Per germline, CDR1 SGDLS and CDR2 YYNGEE. The CDR3 DNA sequence: TGTGCCAGCAGCGTAGGATACAATGAGCAGTTCTTC. It codes for CASSVGYNEQFF.

This clonotype was seen more than once but under ten times. The chain employs TRBV20-1 and TRBJ2-1, with TRBD2 identical over 9 bases. Germline values: CDR1 DFQATT, CDR2 SNEGSKA (reference sequence). The CDR3 contains 12 residues. The trim removed 2 bases at V and 11 bases at J, leaving 4 bases unmatched. CDR3 in DNA: TGCAGTGCTAGATTAGCGGGGGAAAAGCAGTTCTTC. Protein: CSARLAGEKQFF.

This clonotype showed up many times. The CDR3 reads CASRGSGGLFRNSPLHF. In nucleotides, the CDR3 is TGTGCCAGCAGGGGAAGCGGAGGGCTGTTTCGGAATTCACCCCTCCACTTT. V usage is TRBV6-2 or TRBV6-3 and J usage is TRBJ1-6; the D is unclear. CDR3 length equals 17 residues. Trimming shortened V by 6 bases and J by 7 bases, and 22 bases separated the two germline ends. The V gene's germline CDR1 is MNHEY and CDR2 SVGEGT.

This clonotype was picked up a small number of times. The rearrangement joins TRBV7-9 to TRBJ2-5; TRBD2 is a possible D gene (7 bases). V lost 6 bases and J lost 3, with 14 bases in between. The CDR3 consists of 14 residues. Germline-derived CDR1 and CDR2 are SEHNR and FQNEAQ (reference sequence). The CDR3 sequence is CASRLIGGEETQYF. Here the CDR3 DNA reads TGTGCCAGCAGACTAATAGGGGGGGAAGAGACCCAGTACTTC.

This clonotype was seen at least ten times. V gene TRBV6-1 combines with J gene TRBJ1-4; D gene uncertain. The V end lost 8 bases, the J end lost 7 bases, and 20 bases lay between the germline ends. Germline lookup yields CDR1 MNHNS and CDR2 SASEGT. The CDR3 is made up of 15 amino acids. This CDR3 is CASHIGPHSGEKLFF. The CDR3 DNA is TGTGCCAGCCATATCGGACCTCACTCCGGTGAAAAACTGTTTTTT.

To note about this clonotype: A much larger clone sits a single nucleotide away, making a read error possible. V is TRBV19 and J is TRBJ1-2; the D is unclear. V shed 7 bases and J shed 0 bases, with 12 bases lying between them. Germline CDR1 reads LNHDA; CDR2 reads SQIVND (reference sequence). The CDR3 sequence is 14 residues long. CDR3 residues: CASKTGRANYGYTF. CDR3 nucleotide sequence: TGTGCCAGTAAGACTGGACGGGCTAACTATGGCTACACCTTC.

This clonotype was recorded at least ten times. Here the CDR3 reads CASREYSNQPQHF. Here the CDR3 DNA reads TGCGCCAGTCGGGAGTATAGCAATCAGCCCCAGCATTTT. V and J are TRBV5-1 and TRBJ1-5; no reliable D call. This CDR3 comprises 13 residues. Trimming pared 8 bases from V and 0 bases from J, leaving 9 bases between. Germline CDR1 is SGHRS and CDR2 is YFSETQ.

This clonotype was found many times. The J gene is TRBJ1-2, the V gene TRBV10-3; 7 nucleotides align to TRBD1. The CDR3 totals 12 residues. Germline V gene data show CDR1 as ENHRY and CDR2 as SYGVKD. V lost 6 bases, J lost 8 bases, and 6 bases stayed unmatched. CDR3 DNA: TGTGCCATCAGCTCACCGGGACAGGGCTACACCTTC. Protein sequence: CAISSPGQGYTF.

This clonotype has a count of ten or more. The chain recombines TRBV7-3 with TRBJ2-1, with 7 bases fitting TRBD1. This CDR3 has 15 residues. Trimming cost V 3 bases and J 0 bases; bases outside gene matches: 2. Germline CDR1 and CDR2: SGHTA and FQGTGA. CDR3 nucleotide sequence: TGTGCCAGCAGCTTTACAGGGGCCTCCTACAATGAGCAGTTCTTC. Translating gives CASSFTGASYNEQFF.

This clonotype has ten or more counts. The chain is built from TRBV2 and TRBJ1-4, with 8 positions matching TRBD1. The CDR3 totals 15 residues. Germline V gene lookup returns CDR1 SNHLY and CDR2 FYNNEI. The trim removed 6 bases at V and 8 bases at J, leaving 11 bases unmatched. CDR3 nucleotide sequence: TGTGCCAGCAGCTGGACAGGGCTGGGTGAGGAAAAACTGTTTTTT. Amino acid sequence: CASSWTGLGEEKLFF.

This clonotype was detected many times. The V call is TRBV6-1, the J call TRBJ2-7; D is perhaps TRBD2 (6 bases). Deletions cut 1 base from V and 2 bases from J, with 12 bases between. The CDR3 is 15 residues long. Germline CDR1 reads MNHNS; CDR2 reads SASEGT. The CDR3 DNA reads as TGTGCCAGCAGTGAAGAAATTAGCGGACCCTACGAGCAGTACTTC. Translating it yields CASSEEISGPYEQYF.

This clonotype was found many times. The chain joins TRBV10-1 to TRBJ1-1, with TRBD1 matching over 7 bases. The length of the CDR3 is 14 residues. V dropped 2 bases and J dropped 4; count of bases not matched to a gene: 4. Germline-derived CDR1 and CDR2 are WNHNN and SYGVQD (reference sequence). This CDR3 is CASSENRGSTEAFF. The CDR3 DNA reads as TGCGCCAGCAGTGAGAACAGGGGATCCACTGAAGCTTTCTTT.

J is TRBJ1-1 and V is TRBV28; D ambiguous. Trimming stripped 2 bases from V and 4 bases from J, with 14 bases between. The CDR3 is made up of 15 amino acids. Germline values: CDR1 MDHEN, CDR2 SYDVKM. The CDR3 sequence: CASSLIPSRTTEAFF. In DNA form, the CDR3 reads TGTGCCAGCAGTTTAATCCCTTCAAGAACCACTGAAGCTTTCTTT.

At least ten counts were recorded for this clonotype. The chain employs TRBV6-5 and TRBJ1-4; D is uncertain. Germline V lookup: CDR1 MNHEY, CDR2 SVGAGI. V was trimmed by 4 bases and J by 2 bases, leaving 8 bases between them. CDR3 length: 14 residues. As DNA, the CDR3 is TGTGCCAGCAGTTCGGCAGGCACTAATGAAAAACTGTTTTTT. This sequence encodes CASSSAGTNEKLFF.

The chain carries TRBV20-1 and TRBJ1-4, with no clear D. From germline, CDR1 is DFQATT and CDR2 SNEGSKA (reference sequence). Trimming took off 6 bases at V and 5 bases at J, with 7 bases between the two ends. This CDR3 spans 11 amino acids. The CDR3 DNA sequence: TGCAGTGCCCAGTCAAATGAAAAACTGTTTTTT. Its translation is CSAQSNEKLFF.

This clonotype was detected many times. The genes are TRBV6-5 and TRBJ1-2; D gene ambiguous. CDR1 and CDR2 from the germline V gene are MNHEY and SVGAGI. The CDR3 consists of 14 residues. Trimming left V 0 bases short and J 8 bases short, with 13 bases between. The CDR3 loop reads CASSYSNVALGYTF. The CDR3 DNA follows: TGTGCCAGCAGTTACTCGAATGTGGCGTTAGGCTACACCTTC.

This clonotype was recorded many times. The gene calls are TRBV2 and TRBJ1-2; D may be TRBD1 (6 bases). The CDR3 contains 13 residues. Trimming cost V 4 bases and J 4 bases, with 10 bases left between them. Per the germline V gene, CDR1 is SNHLY and CDR2 is FYNNEI. The CDR3 loop reads CASSVRDTYGYTF. The CDR3 DNA follows: TGTGCCAGCAGTGTCCGGGACACCTATGGCTACACCTTC.

This clonotype was seen repeatedly, ten times or more. The genes are TRBV6-1 and TRBJ1-1, with a weak D call TRBD1 (6 bases). Per germline, CDR1 MNHNS and CDR2 SASEGT. Trimming cost V 6 bases and J 5 bases, with 16 bases left between them. CDR3 length equals 14 residues. In nucleotides, the CDR3 is TGTGCCAGCAGGGCCGGGACAACCTCAACTGAAGCTTTCTTT. This codes for CASRAGTTSTEAFF.

Only a few counts were recorded for this clonotype. The V call is TRBV27, the J call TRBJ2-6; 9 bases align to TRBD1. The CDR3 is 21 amino acids. CDR1 MNHEY and CDR2 SMNVEV come from the germline V gene (reference sequence). The V segment lost 3 bases and the J segment 1 base; nucleotides outside the gene matches: 16. The CDR3 DNA reads as TGTGCCAGCAGTTTTAGGAAAGGATGGGGACAGGGTAGTTCTGGGGCCAACGTCCTGACTTTC. Its translation: CASSFRKGWGQGSSGANVLTF.

This chain connects TRBV6-9 to TRBJ2-1; 8 bases map to TRBD2. Germline V CDR1 and CDR2: MNHGY, SVAAGI. V dropped 4 bases and J dropped 5; count of bases not matched to a gene: 4. The CDR3 is made up of 14 amino acids. CDR3 in amino acids: CASSFGLADNEQFF. In DNA form, the CDR3 reads TGTGCCAGCAGTTTTGGACTAGCAGACAATGAGCAGTTCTTC.

This clonotype was recorded many times. This rearrangement joins TRBV28 to TRBJ1-2, with D perhaps matching TRBD1 (6 bases). This CDR3 has 13 residues. Germline CDR1 and CDR2: MDHEN and SYDVKM. V was pared by 2 bases and J by 6 bases, with 10 bases between. CDR3 residues: CASSLGQPDGYTF. CDR3 DNA sequence: TGTGCCAGCAGTTTAGGACAGCCGGATGGCTACACCTTC.

This clonotype occurred many times. The chain uses TRBV6-1 and TRBJ2-7, with 7 positions matching TRBD1. J gave up 3 bases and V 5 bases, and 10 bases lay outside the gene matches. CDR3 size: 15 residues. Germline-derived CDR1 and CDR2 are MNHNS and SASEGT. The CDR3 DNA is TGTGCCAGCAGTCCGAAACCGGGACAGATCTACGAGCAGTACTTC. Translation: CASSPKPGQIYEQYF.

The chain joins TRBV10-2 to TRBJ1-5; the match to TRBD1 covers 7 bases. The germline gives CDR1 WSHSY, CDR2 SAAADI. The length of the CDR3 is 14 residues. J lost 5 bases, V lost 3 bases, and 4 bases had no gene match. The CDR3 DNA reads as TGCGCCAGCAGTGACCAGGGGGGGCATCAGCCCCAGCATTTT. Translated, it gives CASSDQGGHQPQHF.